The table lists the clone carrying this T cell receptor beta chain with a few counts. Its antigen remains unidentified. The CDR3 is 17 residues long. V shed 2 bases and J shed 8 bases, with 22 bases lying between them. Germline V gene data show CDR1 as DFQATT and CDR2 as SNEGSKA (reference sequence). Around 9.5 milliliters of peripheral blood were drawn from each donor. This entry belongs to a study of type 1 and type 2 diabetes patients. Genomic DNA was the PCR template. Amplification of the beta chain CDR3 used 30 forward and 13 reverse multiplex primers. One entry per CDR3 protein results from TCRdb running MiXCR on the multiplex PCR reads. This table holds under 300,000 distinct CDR3 sequences, 45% to 60% found once. Points from the study as a whole: Some expanded clones seen only in T1D might occur in additional T2D or control samples.

This TCR came from a man younger than 35 with type 2 diabetes. Sequenced material: peripheral blood mononuclear cells (PBMCs). The chain recombines TRBV20-1 with TRBJ1-6; D unresolved. The CDR3 DNA follows: TGCAGTGCTAGATACCCATCGGCGCGGGCAGCCTATTCACCCCTCCACTTT. As protein: CSARYPSARAAYSPLHF.